This T cell receptor (beta chain) is from a study of OX40 agonist ivuxolimab in advanced cancers. Study as a whole: Ivuxolimab, which is an agonistic anti-OX40 (CD134) antibody, was administered to the patients.

Study observations and caveats: Not determined was the antigen specificity of the expanded peripheral T cells. Clonal expansion by week 6 occurred in CD4+ and CD8+ blood T cells (at 0.1 to 3.0 mg/kg).

Sequenced by immunoSEQ multiplex PCR; TCRdb stores in-frame clones only, minus some. This table holds approximately 82,000 clones, 75% to 90% found once. Autoimmune disease history or systemic immunosuppression was exclusionary. As for this clone: Its antigen is unknown. Other nucleotide sequences in the sample specify the same CDR3.

The TCR was taken from an adult with an advanced solid tumor such as melanoma, head and neck, liver or kidney cancer. The specimen comprised CD4+ or CD8+ T cells sorted from blood, sampled in a trial of the OX40 agonist ivuxolimab.

In DNA form, the CDR3 reads TGTGCCAGCAGTCGACGGTCTCCCTACGAGCAGTACTTC. It is translated as CASSRRSPYEQYF. This chain connects TRBV28 to TRBJ2-7, with D uncertain. The V gene's germline CDR1 is MDHEN and CDR2 SYDVKM. The CDR3 spans 13 residues. The V gene lost 5 bases and the J gene lost 2 bases, with 10 bases spanning the gap.